A selection of T cell receptor beta chains follows, all from one sample in a study of T cells in tuberculosis. Clones were sequenced by immunoSEQ multiplex PCR, and TCRdb holds only the in-frame ones, with some missing. There are tens of thousands of clones in the sample; roughly 96% occur only once, and approximately 7.6% lies in the top ten. The sample comprised PBMCs. The receptors originated from a donor between 5 and 29 years old with latent tuberculosis or without tuberculosis infection. The CDR3 runs from the conserved cysteine through the conserved F or W. The D gene is left open where the match is weak. Clone size is not always given. Where it is, it says once, few, many or a class for expanded clones.

v_gene: TRBV5-6; abundance: .; j_gene: TRBJ1-2; d_gene: .; CDR3nt: TGTGCCAGCACAATGGGGAGACAGGAATACTATGGCTACACCTTC; CDR3aa: CASTMGRQEYYGYTF
v_gene: TRBV5-1; abundance: .; j_gene: TRBJ2-7; d_gene: .; CDR3nt: TGCGCCAGCAGGTATGAGGAGGGGCCCTACGAGCAGTACTTC; CDR3aa: CASRYEEGPYEQYF
v_gene: TRBV5-5; abundance: .; j_gene: TRBJ2-4; d_gene: .; CDR3nt: TGTGCCAGCAGCTTGGTAGGGGATGTAGACATTCAGTACTTC; CDR3aa: CASSLVGDVDIQYF
v_gene: TRBV6-5; abundance: .; j_gene: TRBJ1-2; d_gene: .; CDR3nt: TGTGCCAGCAGTTACTCGGAACAGGGTCTGGGCTACACCTTC; CDR3aa: CASSYSEQGLGYTF
v_gene: TRBV7-2; abundance: .; j_gene: TRBJ2-1; d_gene: TRBD2; CDR3nt: TGTGCCAGCAGCTCTTCTAGCGGGTCCCACAATGAGCAGTTCTTC; CDR3aa: CASSSSSGSHNEQFF
v_gene: TRBV5-8; abundance: .; j_gene: TRBJ2-1; d_gene: TRBD1; CDR3nt: TGTGCCAGCAGCTTTAGGGACAGGGGACAAGAAACGTCCCGGGGCAATGAGCAGTTCTTC; CDR3aa: CASSFRDRGQETSRGNEQFF
v_gene: TRBV6-1; abundance: .; j_gene: TRBJ1-4; d_gene: TRBD1; CDR3nt: TGTGCCAGCAGTGCCCCGGCCGGGACAGTGGGTGAAAAACTGTTTTTT; CDR3aa: CASSAPAGTVGEKLFF
v_gene: TRBV7-2; abundance: .; j_gene: TRBJ2-3; d_gene: TRBD2; CDR3nt: TGTGCCAGCAGCCCGGGACTAGCGGGGGGGAACACAGATACGCAGTATTTT; CDR3aa: CASSPGLAGGNTDTQYF
v_gene: TRBV21-1; abundance: .; j_gene: TRBJ1-1; d_gene: .; CDR3nt: TGTGCCAGCAGCCCAGAGACAGGGGACCACTGGAAAATGAACACTGAAGCTTTCTTT; CDR3aa: CASSPETGDHWKMNTEAFF
v_gene: TRBV4-1; abundance: .; j_gene: TRBJ2-3; d_gene: TRBD1; CDR3nt: TGCGCCAGCAGCCAAGCGGGGACAGGGCTCACAGATACGCAGTATTTT; CDR3aa: CASSQAGTGLTDTQYF
v_gene: TRBV7-2; abundance: .; j_gene: TRBJ1-5; d_gene: .; CDR3nt: TGTGCCAGCAGCTTAGCGAAGGGGGATGGCAATCAGCCCCAGCATTTT; CDR3aa: CASSLAKGDGNQPQHF
v_gene: TRBV18; abundance: .; j_gene: TRBJ2-7; d_gene: .; CDR3nt: TGTGCCAGCTCACCATCTGAGTCGTTTGAGCAGTACTTC; CDR3aa: CASSPSESFEQYF
v_gene: TRBV7-2; abundance: .; j_gene: TRBJ2-3; d_gene: TRBD1; CDR3nt: TGTGCCAGCAGCCCGACAGGGGCTAGCACAGATACGCAGTATTTT; CDR3aa: CASSPTGASTDTQYF
v_gene: TRBV5-4; abundance: once; j_gene: TRBJ1-2; d_gene: .; CDR3nt: TGTGCCAGCAGCCCAGACTCTAACTATGGCTACACCTTC; CDR3aa: CASSPDSNYGYTF
v_gene: TRBV10-3; abundance: few; j_gene: TRBJ2-7; d_gene: TRBD1; CDR3nt: TGTGCCATCAGCCGCCGGGACAGCTTCTCCTACGAGCAGTACTTC; CDR3aa: CAISRRDSFSYEQYF
v_gene: TRBV6-5; abundance: .; j_gene: TRBJ1-2; d_gene: TRBD1; CDR3nt: TGTGCCAGCAGTTACTACCCGGGACAGAGAGGCTACACCTTC; CDR3aa: CASSYYPGQRGYTF
v_gene: TRBV10-3; abundance: once; j_gene: TRBJ2-7; d_gene: TRBD1; CDR3nt: TGTGCCACCGGGACAGGTGCGGCGAACGAGCAGTACTTC; CDR3aa: CATGTGAANEQYF
v_gene: TRBV6-5; abundance: .; j_gene: TRBJ2-2; d_gene: .; CDR3nt: TGTGCCAGCAGCTTCCACACCGGGGAGCTGTTTTTT; CDR3aa: CASSFHTGELFF
v_gene: TRBV5-1; abundance: .; j_gene: TRBJ1-4; d_gene: .; CDR3nt: TGCGCCAGCAGCCTGAACATGGAAAAACTGTTTTTT; CDR3aa: CASSLNMEKLFF
v_gene: TRBV19; abundance: .; j_gene: TRBJ2-1; d_gene: .; CDR3nt: TGTGCCAGCGTATCCGGGACTCCGTACAATGAGCAGTTCTTC; CDR3aa: CASVSGTPYNEQFF
v_gene: TRBV5-6; abundance: .; j_gene: TRBJ1-5; d_gene: .; CDR3nt: TGTGCCAGCAGCTGGGGAGGCTCCCGAGAGAATCAGCCCCAGCATTTT; CDR3aa: CASSWGGSRENQPQHF
v_gene: TRBV7-2; abundance: .; j_gene: TRBJ1-2; d_gene: TRBD1; CDR3nt: TGTGCCAGCAGCTTAATAGGGGACAGTGGCTACACCTTC; CDR3aa: CASSLIGDSGYTF
v_gene: TRBV10-3; abundance: .; j_gene: TRBJ1-2; d_gene: TRBD1; CDR3nt: TGTGCCTTTCGACCGGGACAGGGTAACTATGGCTACACCTTC; CDR3aa: CAFRPGQGNYGYTF
v_gene: TRBV19; abundance: .; j_gene: TRBJ1-2; d_gene: TRBD1; CDR3nt: TGTGCCAGTAGTATTGACAGGGGGCTCGGCTACACCTTC; CDR3aa: CASSIDRGLGYTF
v_gene: TRBV27; abundance: .; j_gene: TRBJ2-7; d_gene: TRBD2; CDR3nt: TGTGCCAGCAGTTTAGTGGGCGGCGGGAGGTACTTC; CDR3aa: CASSLVGGGRYF
v_gene: TRBV7-2; abundance: once; j_gene: TRBJ2-6; d_gene: .; CDR3nt: TGTGCCAGCAGCCGATTTGAGTGGTCGGGGGCCAACGTCCTGACTTTC; CDR3aa: CASSRFEWSGANVLTF
v_gene: TRBV11-2; abundance: .; j_gene: TRBJ1-2; d_gene: .; CDR3nt: TGTGCCAGCAGCTTAGACACAGGTCTCTCTGGCTACACCTTC; CDR3aa: CASSLDTGLSGYTF
v_gene: TRBV4-2; abundance: .; j_gene: TRBJ1-1; d_gene: .; CDR3nt: TGTGCCAGCAGCCAAGAGTCCAGGGGGAACACTGAAGCTTTCTTT; CDR3aa: CASSQESRGNTEAFF
v_gene: TRBV2; abundance: .; j_gene: TRBJ2-3; d_gene: .; CDR3nt: TGTGCCAGCATACTAGCCTTAGATACGCAGTATTTT; CDR3aa: CASILALDTQYF
v_gene: TRBV2; abundance: once; j_gene: TRBJ2-1; d_gene: TRBD2; CDR3nt: TGTGCCAGCCGGACTAGTGGCGGGAGCGATGAGCAGTTCTTC; CDR3aa: CASRTSGGSDEQFF
v_gene: TRBV21-1; abundance: .; j_gene: TRBJ1-5; d_gene: .; CDR3nt: TGTGCCAGCAGCAAAGTTCAGGGGTATAGCAATCAGCCCCAGCATTTT; CDR3aa: CASSKVQGYSNQPQHF
v_gene: TRBV19; abundance: .; j_gene: TRBJ1-2; d_gene: .; CDR3nt: TGTGCCAGTAGTATAAGGAGGGACGGCTACACCTTC; CDR3aa: CASSIRRDGYTF
v_gene: TRBV5-1; abundance: .; j_gene: TRBJ2-7; d_gene: .; CDR3nt: TGCGCCAGCAGCCTGGACACCCCCTACGAGCAGTACTTC; CDR3aa: CASSLDTPYEQYF
v_gene: TRBV5-5; abundance: .; j_gene: TRBJ2-1; d_gene: TRBD2; CDR3nt: TGTGCCAGCAGCTTGAGGCAGTGGGAGGGAGCCTACAATGAGCAGTTCTTC; CDR3aa: CASSLRQWEGAYNEQFF
v_gene: TRBV28; abundance: .; j_gene: TRBJ2-7; d_gene: .; CDR3nt: TGTGCCAGCAGCTCCCCCGGAGGGCCTTCCTACGAGCAGTACTTC; CDR3aa: CASSSPGGPSYEQYF
v_gene: TRBV19; abundance: .; j_gene: TRBJ1-1; d_gene: .; CDR3nt: TGTGCCAGTAGTCCCCCACGGACAGACCTCATGAACACTGAAGCTTTCTTT; CDR3aa: CASSPPRTDLMNTEAFF
v_gene: TRBV6-5; abundance: .; j_gene: TRBJ1-3; d_gene: .; CDR3nt: TGTGCCAGCAGTTACTCGGGGGGGGAAAACACCATATATTTT; CDR3aa: CASSYSGGENTIYF
v_gene: TRBV5-4; abundance: .; j_gene: TRBJ2-7; d_gene: .; CDR3nt: TGTGCCAGCAGCTTAGGACATGACTCATACGAGCAGTACTTC; CDR3aa: CASSLGHDSYEQYF
v_gene: TRBV21-1; abundance: .; j_gene: TRBJ1-5; d_gene: .; CDR3nt: TGTGCCAGCTACCCGGGGGAGGGGGGGCCGAATCAGCCCCAGCATTTT; CDR3aa: CASYPGEGGPNQPQHF
v_gene: TRBV15; abundance: .; j_gene: TRBJ1-4; d_gene: .; CDR3nt: TGTGCCACCAGCATCCGACATCGTTCCGTTGAAAAACTGTTTTTT; CDR3aa: CATSIRHRSVEKLFF
v_gene: TRBV5-5; abundance: .; j_gene: TRBJ2-2; d_gene: .; CDR3nt: TGTGCCAGCAGCTGGGGACAGAACACCGGGGAGCTGTTTTTT; CDR3aa: CASSWGQNTGELFF
v_gene: TRBV5-1; abundance: .; j_gene: TRBJ1-2; d_gene: TRBD1; CDR3nt: TGCGCCAGCAGCTTGGAAACAGGGGGCGTCTATGGCTACACCTTC; CDR3aa: CASSLETGGVYGYTF
v_gene: TRBV9; abundance: .; j_gene: TRBJ2-7; d_gene: .; CDR3nt: TGTGCCAGCAGCGTACGTGGTTCCAGCTCCTACGAGCAGTACTTC; CDR3aa: CASSVRGSSSYEQYF
v_gene: TRBV11-2; abundance: .; j_gene: TRBJ2-3; d_gene: .; CDR3nt: TGTGCCAGCAGCTTAGGAGTCGAATATACGCAGTATTTT; CDR3aa: CASSLGVEYTQYF
v_gene: TRBV13; abundance: .; j_gene: TRBJ2-3; d_gene: TRBD2; CDR3nt: TGTGCCAGTACAGCGGGAGGGCGCACAGATACGCAGTATTTT; CDR3aa: CASTAGGRTDTQYF
v_gene: TRBV7-2; abundance: .; j_gene: TRBJ2-2; d_gene: TRBD2; CDR3nt: TGTGCCAGCAGTCCCCGGAGCGGGGGGCGCCTCGGGGAGCTGTTTTTT; CDR3aa: CASSPRSGGRLGELFF
v_gene: TRBV7-2; abundance: few; j_gene: TRBJ2-7; d_gene: .; CDR3nt: TGTGCCAGCAGCTCCAGACAGCACTCCACACGCTTCTACGAGCAGTACTTC; CDR3aa: CASSSRQHSTRFYEQYF
v_gene: TRBV28; abundance: .; j_gene: TRBJ2-7; d_gene: TRBD2; CDR3nt: TGTGCCAGCAGCTTCCACCTAGCGGGTCTATCCTACGAGCAGTACTTC; CDR3aa: CASSFHLAGLSYEQYF
v_gene: TRBV14; abundance: once; j_gene: TRBJ2-1; d_gene: TRBD1; CDR3nt: TGTGCCAGCAGCCAAGTGGGACAGGGGGTCGAAAAAGGGGATCCCAATGAGCAGTTCTTC; CDR3aa: CASSQVGQGVEKGDPNEQFF
v_gene: TRBV12-5; abundance: .; j_gene: TRBJ2-1; d_gene: .; CDR3nt: TGTGCTAGTGGTTTAAGGGGTGGTGAGCAGTTCTTC; CDR3aa: CASGLRGGEQFF
v_gene: TRBV25-1; abundance: .; j_gene: TRBJ1-2; d_gene: .; CDR3nt: TGTGCCAGCAGTGTCAGGAATGGCTATGGCTACACCTTC; CDR3aa: CASSVRNGYGYTF
v_gene: TRBV5-4; abundance: .; j_gene: TRBJ2-5; d_gene: TRBD2; CDR3nt: TGTGCCAGCAGCTTGGGACTAGCGGGAGAGGGACAGACCCAGTACTTC; CDR3aa: CASSLGLAGEGQTQYF